The next 2 T cell receptor beta chains were all read from a single sample in a study of radiotherapy plus CTLA-4 blockade in lung cancer. Measured with immunoSEQ multiplex PCR; TCRdb has only the in-frame clones, and not every one. Here the sample spans 60,000 to 85,000 clones, around 84% being singletons. The sample here was peripheral blood, taken from a patient treated with radiotherapy plus ipilimumab. All receptors derive from a human donor with non-small cell lung cancer who had stable disease on radiotherapy plus ipilimumab.

This chain connects TRBV7-9 to TRBJ2-5, with 7 bases aligning to TRBD1. The ends lost 0 bases at V and 5 bases at J; junction bases unmatched: 3. CDR1 and CDR2 (germline): SEHNR, FQNEAQ (reference sequence). The CDR3 has 14 residues. The CDR3 is CASSLAGRGETQYF. Here the CDR3 DNA reads TGTGCCAGCAGCTTAGCGGGCAGGGGGGAGACCCAGTACTTC.

The chain has TRBV2 and TRBJ2-7; perhaps TRBD1 as D (6 bases). The CDR3 has 12 residues. CDR1 and CDR2 from the germline V gene are SNHLY and FYNNEI. V lost 8 bases and J 1 base, leaving 9 bases between the germline ends. Written as DNA, the CDR3 is TGTGCCAGCTGGGACACTTCCTACGAGCAGTACTTC. It specifies CASWDTSYEQYF. The entire variable domain, with the rest obtained from reference TRBV2 and TRBJ2-7, is as follows: EPEVTQTPSHQVTQMGQEVILRCVPISNHLYFYWYRQILGQKVEFLVSFYNNEISEKSEIFDDQFSVERPDGSNFTLKIRSTKLEDSAMYFCASWDTSYEQYFGPGTRLTVT.